This entry concerns a single T cell receptor beta chain. No antigen is known for it. CDR3 size: 18 residues. Trimming shortened V by 0 bases and J by 2 bases, and 20 bases separated the two germline ends. The V gene's germline CDR1 is LNHDA and CDR2 SQIVND (reference sequence). Generated by immunoSEQ multiplex PCR, the TCRdb table keeps only in-frame clones and is missing some. The sample records some 110,000 clones, 70% to 90% being singletons. This entry is derived from a study of cytomegalovirus exposure and HLA in healthy donors. Whole-study results and caveats: Rarity characterized most TCR sequences, yet some public TCRs appeared in many donors. Both high specificity and high sensitivity reportedly marked the classifier's diagnosis of cytomegalovirus status.

The V call is TRBV19, the J call TRBJ2-7; a weak D match, TRBD2 (6 bases). The origin of this receptor is a man younger than 30 in good health and CMV-seronegative. The material sequenced was PBMCs. The CDR3 loop reads CASSIDPSSSGRPYEQYF. The DNA for the CDR3 is TGTGCCAGTAGTATAGATCCCAGTTCCAGTGGGAGGCCCTACGAGCAGTACTTC.